This TCR beta chain originates from a study of T cell repertoires in cytomegalovirus infection. In the study overall: Both CMV infection and a matching HLA type were indicated by public TCR beta signatures.

Germline CDR1 and CDR2: LNHDA and SQIVND (reference sequence). V lost 3 bases and J 0 bases, leaving 5 bases between the germline ends. CDR3 size: 13 residues. At least ten counts were recorded for this clonotype. Its antigen remains unknown. General observations from the study: Cumulative public TCR beta family frequency identified CMV carriers with the relevant HLA. Dominant in the ex vivo response were TCR beta clonotypes restricted by HLA-C and specific for CMV.

TCRdb reprocessed the reads via MiXCR and lists one record per CDR3 protein. The repertoire includes around 440,000 distinct CDR3 sequences, approximately 11% of them detected once, and 9.5% to 13% sits in the top ten. The sequenced sample was PBMCs. The genes are TRBV19 and TRBJ1-1; D is ambiguous. The sequence was obtained from a human donor in good health (CMV status not recorded). Some clones in this sample may be carry-over from other donors' samples. CDR3 coding DNA: TGTGCCAGTAGTATCGCAATGAACACTGAAGCTTTCTTT. Translating gives CASSIAMNTEAFF.